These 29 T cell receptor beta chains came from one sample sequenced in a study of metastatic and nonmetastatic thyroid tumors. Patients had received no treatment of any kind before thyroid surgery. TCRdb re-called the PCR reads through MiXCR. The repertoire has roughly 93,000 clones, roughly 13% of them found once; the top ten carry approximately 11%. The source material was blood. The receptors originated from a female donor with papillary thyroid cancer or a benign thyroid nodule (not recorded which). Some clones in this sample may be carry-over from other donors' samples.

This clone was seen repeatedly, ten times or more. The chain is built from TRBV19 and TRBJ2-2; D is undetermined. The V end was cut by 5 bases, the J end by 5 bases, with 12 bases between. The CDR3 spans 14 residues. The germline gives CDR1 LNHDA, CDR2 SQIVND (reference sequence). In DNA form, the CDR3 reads TGTGCCAGTAGTCCCCGCGCGGCGACCGGGGAGCTGTTTTTT. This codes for CASSPRAATGELFF.

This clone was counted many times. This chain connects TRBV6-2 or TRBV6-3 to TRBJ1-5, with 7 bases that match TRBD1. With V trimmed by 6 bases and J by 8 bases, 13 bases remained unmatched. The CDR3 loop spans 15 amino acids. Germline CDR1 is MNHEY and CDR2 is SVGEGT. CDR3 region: CASRPISTGSKPQHF. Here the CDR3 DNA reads TGTGCCAGCAGGCCCATTTCGACAGGGTCGAAGCCCCAGCATTTT.

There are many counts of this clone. The CDR3 coding sequence is TGCGCCAGCAATGGGGGGATCAATGAGCAGTTCTTC. Protein product: CASNGGINEQFF. The chain joins TRBV5-1 to TRBJ2-1, with D perhaps matching TRBD2 (6 bases). CDR1 is SGHRS and CDR2 is YFSETQ in the germline V gene. This CDR3 spans 12 amino acids. The V gene lost 6 bases and the J gene lost 6 bases, with 10 bases spanning the gap.

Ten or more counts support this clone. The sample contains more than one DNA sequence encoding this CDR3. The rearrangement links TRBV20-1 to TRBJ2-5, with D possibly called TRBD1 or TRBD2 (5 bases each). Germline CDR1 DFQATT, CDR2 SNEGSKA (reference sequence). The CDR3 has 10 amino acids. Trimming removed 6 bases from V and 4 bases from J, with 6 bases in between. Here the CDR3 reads CSAGTETQYF. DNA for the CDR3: TGCAGTGCAGGGACAGAGACCCAGTACTTC.

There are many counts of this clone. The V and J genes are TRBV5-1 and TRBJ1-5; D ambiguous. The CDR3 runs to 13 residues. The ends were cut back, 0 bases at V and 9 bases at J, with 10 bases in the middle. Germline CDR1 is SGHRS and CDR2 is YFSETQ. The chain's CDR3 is CASSLGRSWPQHF. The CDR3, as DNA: TGCGCCAGCAGCTTGGGGCGGTCTTGGCCCCAGCATTTT.

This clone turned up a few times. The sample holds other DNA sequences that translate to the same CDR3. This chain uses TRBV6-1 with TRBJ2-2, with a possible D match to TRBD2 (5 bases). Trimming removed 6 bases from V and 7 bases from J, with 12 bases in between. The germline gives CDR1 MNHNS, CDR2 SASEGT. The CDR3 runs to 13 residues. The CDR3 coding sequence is TGTGCCAGCAGGCCCCTAGCACACGGGGAGCTGTTTTTT. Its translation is CASRPLAHGELFF.

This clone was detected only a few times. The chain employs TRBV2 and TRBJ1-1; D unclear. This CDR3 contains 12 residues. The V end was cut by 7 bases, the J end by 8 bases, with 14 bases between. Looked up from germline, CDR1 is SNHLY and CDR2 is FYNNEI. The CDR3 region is CASMSGLSEAFF. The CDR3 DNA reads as TGTGCCAGCATGTCGGGTCTCTCCGAAGCTTTCTTT.

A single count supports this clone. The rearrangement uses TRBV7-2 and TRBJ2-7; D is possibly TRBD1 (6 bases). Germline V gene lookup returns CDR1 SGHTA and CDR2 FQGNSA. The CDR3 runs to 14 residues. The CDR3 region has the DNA TGTGCGTGCAGCCTAGATACAGGGTCCTACGAGCAGTACTTC. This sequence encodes CACSLDTGSYEQYF.

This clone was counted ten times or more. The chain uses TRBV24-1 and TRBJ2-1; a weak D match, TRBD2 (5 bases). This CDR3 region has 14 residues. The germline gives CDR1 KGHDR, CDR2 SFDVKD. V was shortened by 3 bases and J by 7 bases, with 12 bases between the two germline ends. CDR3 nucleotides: TGTGCCACCAGTGATCTGAGCGGCAAAAATGAGCAGTTCTTC. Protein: CATSDLSGKNEQFF.

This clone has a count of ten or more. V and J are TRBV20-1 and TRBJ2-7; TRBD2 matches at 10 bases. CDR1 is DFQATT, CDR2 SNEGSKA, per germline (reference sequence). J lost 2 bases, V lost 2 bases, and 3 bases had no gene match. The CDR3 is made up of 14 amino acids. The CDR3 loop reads CSARSLAGAYEQYF. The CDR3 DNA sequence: TGCAGTGCTAGAAGTCTAGCGGGGGCCTACGAGCAGTACTTC.

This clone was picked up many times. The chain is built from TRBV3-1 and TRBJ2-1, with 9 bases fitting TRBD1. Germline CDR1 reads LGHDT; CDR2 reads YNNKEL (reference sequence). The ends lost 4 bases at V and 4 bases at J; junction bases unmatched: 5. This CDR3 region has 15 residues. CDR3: CASSRTGEGYNEQFF. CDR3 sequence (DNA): TGTGCCAGCAGCCGGACAGGGGAGGGATACAATGAGCAGTTCTTC.

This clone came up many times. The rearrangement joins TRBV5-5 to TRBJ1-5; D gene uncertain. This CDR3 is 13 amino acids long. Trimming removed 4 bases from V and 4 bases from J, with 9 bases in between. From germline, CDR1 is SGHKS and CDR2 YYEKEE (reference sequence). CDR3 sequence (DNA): TGTGCCAGCAGCCTGATCTGGAATCAGCCCCAGCATTTT. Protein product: CASSLIWNQPQHF.

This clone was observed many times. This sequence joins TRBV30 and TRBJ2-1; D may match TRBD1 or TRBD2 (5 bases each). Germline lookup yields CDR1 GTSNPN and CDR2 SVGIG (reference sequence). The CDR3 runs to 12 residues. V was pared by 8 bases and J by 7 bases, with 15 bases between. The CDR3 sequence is CARTGGGNEQFF. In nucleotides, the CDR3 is TGTGCCCGAACGGGTGGGGGAAATGAGCAGTTCTTC.

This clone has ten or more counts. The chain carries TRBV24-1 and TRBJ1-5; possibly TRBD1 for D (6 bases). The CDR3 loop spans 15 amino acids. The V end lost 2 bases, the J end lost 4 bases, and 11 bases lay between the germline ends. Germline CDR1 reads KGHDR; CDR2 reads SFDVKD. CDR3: CATSDSPTGNQPQHF. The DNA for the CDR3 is TGTGCCACCAGTGATTCCCCCACAGGGAATCAGCCCCAGCATTTT.

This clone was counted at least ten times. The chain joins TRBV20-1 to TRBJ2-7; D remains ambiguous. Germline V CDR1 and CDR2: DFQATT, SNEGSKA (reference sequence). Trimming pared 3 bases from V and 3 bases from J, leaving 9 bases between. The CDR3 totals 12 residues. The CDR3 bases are TGCAGTGCTAGTCGACCCAACTACGAGCAGTACTTC. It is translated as CSASRPNYEQYF.

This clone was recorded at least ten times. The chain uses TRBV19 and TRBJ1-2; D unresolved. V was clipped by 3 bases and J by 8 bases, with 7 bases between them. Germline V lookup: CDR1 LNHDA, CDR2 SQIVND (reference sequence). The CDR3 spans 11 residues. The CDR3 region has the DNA TGTGCCAGTAGTATCGGTCGGGGCTACACCTTC. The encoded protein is CASSIGRGYTF.

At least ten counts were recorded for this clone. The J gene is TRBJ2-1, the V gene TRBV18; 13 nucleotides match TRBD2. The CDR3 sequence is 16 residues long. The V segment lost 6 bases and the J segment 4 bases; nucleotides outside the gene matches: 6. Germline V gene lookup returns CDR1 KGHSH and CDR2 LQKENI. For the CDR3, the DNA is TGTGCCAGCTCGGGGCCGGGACTAGCGGGATACAATGAGCAGTTCTTC. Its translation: CASSGPGLAGYNEQFF.

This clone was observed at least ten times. CDR3 sequence: CASSADRDNEQFF. The CDR3 DNA sequence: TGTGCCAGCAGCGCTGACAGGGACAATGAGCAGTTCTTC. The chain joins TRBV7-2 to TRBJ2-1, with 7 bases that match TRBD1. Germline CDR1 reads SGHTA; CDR2 reads FQGNSA. The CDR3 has 13 residues. Trimming took 5 bases from V and 5 from J; bases not matched to a gene: 3.

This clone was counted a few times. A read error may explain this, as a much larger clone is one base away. The CDR3 sequence is CAISWGLNEQFF. CDR3 coding DNA: TGTGCCATTAGTTGGGGGCTCAATGAGCAGTTCTTC. This chain connects TRBV19 to TRBJ2-1; perhaps TRBD1 as D (6 bases). CDR3 length equals 12 residues. CDR1 is LNHDA, CDR2 SQIVND, per germline (reference sequence).

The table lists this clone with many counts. CDR3 protein: CASSSYRGPNTEAFF. The DNA of the CDR3 is TGTGCCAGCAGCTCGTACAGGGGACCGAACACTGAAGCTTTCTTT. This chain uses TRBV7-2 with TRBJ1-1, with 7 bases identical to TRBD1. Germline CDR1 SGHTA, CDR2 FQGNSA. Trimming at V came to 4 bases and at J to 1 base, leaving 6 bases not matched to a gene. The CDR3 totals 15 residues.

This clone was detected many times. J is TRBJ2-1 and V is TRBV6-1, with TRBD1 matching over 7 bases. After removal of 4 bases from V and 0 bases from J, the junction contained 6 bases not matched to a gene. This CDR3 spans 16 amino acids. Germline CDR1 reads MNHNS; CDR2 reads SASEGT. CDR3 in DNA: TGTGCCAGCAGTGGACAGGGAGTTAGCTCCTACAATGAGCAGTTCTTC. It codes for CASSGQGVSSYNEQFF.

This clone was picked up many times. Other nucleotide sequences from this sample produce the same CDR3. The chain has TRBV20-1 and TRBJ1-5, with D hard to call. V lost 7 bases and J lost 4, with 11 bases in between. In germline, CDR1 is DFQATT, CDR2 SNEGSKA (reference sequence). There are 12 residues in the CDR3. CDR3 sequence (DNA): TGCAGTGTCGTGACGCAGAATCAGCCCCAGCATTTT. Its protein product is CSVVTQNQPQHF.

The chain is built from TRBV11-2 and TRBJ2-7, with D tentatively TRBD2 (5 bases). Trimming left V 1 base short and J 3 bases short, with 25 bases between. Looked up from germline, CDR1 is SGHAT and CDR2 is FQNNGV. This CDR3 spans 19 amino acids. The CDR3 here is CASSLGFGSTRAPNYEQYF. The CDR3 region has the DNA TGTGCCAGCAGCTTAGGTTTCGGGTCCACGCGGGCCCCTAACTACGAGCAGTACTTC.

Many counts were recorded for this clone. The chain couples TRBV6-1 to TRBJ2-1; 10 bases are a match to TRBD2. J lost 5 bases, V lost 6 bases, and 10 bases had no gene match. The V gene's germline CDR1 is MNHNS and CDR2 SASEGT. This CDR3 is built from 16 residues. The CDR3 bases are TGTGCCAGCAGCTCCTATGGACTAGCGGATGACAATGAGCAGTTCTTC. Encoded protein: CASSSYGLADDNEQFF.

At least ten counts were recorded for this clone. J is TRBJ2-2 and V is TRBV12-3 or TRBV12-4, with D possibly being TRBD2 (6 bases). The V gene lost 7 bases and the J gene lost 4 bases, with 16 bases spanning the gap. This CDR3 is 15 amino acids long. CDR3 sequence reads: CASTTGGKLTGELFF. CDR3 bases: TGTGCCAGCACCACCGGCGGGAAGCTCACCGGGGAGCTGTTTTTT.

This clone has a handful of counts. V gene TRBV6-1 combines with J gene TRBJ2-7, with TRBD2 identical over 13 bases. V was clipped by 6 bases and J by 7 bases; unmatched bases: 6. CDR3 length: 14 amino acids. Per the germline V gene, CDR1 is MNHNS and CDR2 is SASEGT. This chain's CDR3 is CASSEPGLAGEQYF. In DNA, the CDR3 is TGTGCCAGCAGCGAACCGGGACTAGCGGGGGAGCAGTACTTC.

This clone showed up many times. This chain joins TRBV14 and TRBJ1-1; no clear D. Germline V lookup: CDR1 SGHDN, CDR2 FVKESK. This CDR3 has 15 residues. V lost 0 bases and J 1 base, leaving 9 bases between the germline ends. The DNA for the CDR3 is TGTGCCAGCAGCCAAGATCTAGGAGGGAACACTGAAGCTTTCTTT. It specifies CASSQDLGGNTEAFF.

The DNA of the CDR3 is TGCGCCAGCAGCTTGGGGCCGGGACTAGGCGTCTACGAGCAGTACTTC. It translates to CASSLGPGLGVYEQYF. The rearrangement joins TRBV5-1 to TRBJ2-7; 8 bases line up with TRBD2. CDR1 is SGHRS, CDR2 YFSETQ, per germline. The ends lost 0 bases at V and 3 bases at J; junction bases unmatched: 8. This CDR3 has 16 amino acids.

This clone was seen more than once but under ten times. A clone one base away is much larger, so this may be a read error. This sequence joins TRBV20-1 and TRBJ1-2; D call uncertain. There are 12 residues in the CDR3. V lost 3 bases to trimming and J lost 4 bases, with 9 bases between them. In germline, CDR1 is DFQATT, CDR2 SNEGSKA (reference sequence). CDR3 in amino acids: CSASRGGYGYTF. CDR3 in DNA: TGCAGTGCTAGCCGGGGTGGCTATGGCTACACCTTC.